This T cell receptor (beta chain) comes out of a study of cytomegalovirus exposure and HLA in healthy donors listed by TCRdb under 2017. For context, the study as a whole: According to an earlier analysis of 587 of the donors, 200 million or so T cells yielded some 120 million unique TCR beta sequences and about 280 Gb of sequence data. About 330 gigabases of sequencing data and around 85 million unique TCR sequences made up an early release that covered approximately 700 HLA-typed donors. Among the approximately 400 genotyped donors, approximately 76% belonged to the genetic ancestry cluster associated with self-reported Caucasian donors. The aim of the study was to test whether cataloging public T cell receptors could identify signatures of past pathogen exposure. Using immunosequencing, the study profiled T cell repertoires from around 680 subjects and related those repertoires to cytomegalovirus serostatus. A separate validation cohort of over a hundred different subjects was used in addition to the 666-subject first cohort. High-throughput TCR immunosequencing, statistical association of individual TCRs with disease status, and machine learning were combined to predict cytomegalovirus infection status. A later analysis re-analyzed previously published TCR beta repertoires from several hundred donors and added high-resolution HLA genotyping to study TCR occurrence patterns. Rather than drawing on any new phenotypic data, the later analysis identified candidate immune exposures from TCR beta sequences and the way those sequences occurred across donors. In an earlier analysis of several hundred of the donors, high-throughput TCR beta sequencing was used to judge whether each TCR beta V gene segment behaved as functional or pseudogenic. Donor age, sex, ethnicity and CMV serostatus were collected together with the repertoire data. A later genetic analysis used genome-wide SNP genotypes for about 65% of the roughly 700 donors, treating that subset as a discovery cohort. All discovery cohort repertoires had been generated using a single sequencing platform. Both class I and class II loci were covered by HLA typing, at four-digit resolution. The number of donors typed differed by locus, with 629-630 for A, B, C, DRB1 and DQB1, around 500 for DQA1, 606 for DPA1, and about 450 for DPB1. Because of strong linkage in the cohort, 5 or 6 DR-DQ haplotypes were treated as single units for association and clustering. Among 398 genotyped donors of the cohort, an average of approximately 240,000 unique TCR beta nucleotide sequences were sequenced per donor, around a sixth of them non-productive.

The V end loses 3 bases and the J end loses 2 bases, and a stretch of 16 bases separates them. From the germline V gene, CDR1 is MNHNS and CDR2 is SASEGT. The CDR3 covers 16 residues, taking in both the cysteine and the phenylalanine. Just the 48-base CDR3 DNA is kept, in frame starting at base 1. The method was the immunoSEQ multiplex PCR assay. For the multiplex PCR, a mixture combining 60 forward primers for TCR Vbeta segments and 13 reverse primers for TCR Jbeta segments was used. The CDR3 region of rearranged TCR beta genes was amplified from genomic DNA by a multiplex PCR assay. The Illumina HiSeq System was used to sequence the amplified TCR beta libraries as 87-base-pair reads. Per the original workflow: A later analysis counted about 80 million unique TCR beta chains across the approximately 700 repertoires, and roughly 11 million of these chains were shared by at least two donors. Raw reads were error-corrected and collapsed into unique sequences by a nearest-neighbor algorithm in which closely related sequences were merged to remove PCR and sequencing errors. To assign V, D and J gene segments, CDR3 sequences were aligned to IMGT reference sequences. For a sequence to be retained, a match of at least six nucleotides was required to both a V gene segment and a J gene segment. Rearrangements were classified as productive when the CDR3 lacked stop codons and remained in frame with V and J, and all other rearrangements were classified as non-productive. CDR3 was defined by IMGT convention, running from the second conserved V-encoded cysteine to the conserved J-encoded phenylalanine. In an earlier analysis of around 640 of the donors, sequences lacking an unambiguous match to a single V gene segment were excluded. An earlier analysis of several hundred of the donors classified V segments as functional when productive rearrangements were above 56.7% and as segregating when the standard deviation between donors was above 5%. A statistical classification framework was built for diagnosing cytomegalovirus status from the catalog of TCR beta chain sequences. A later analysis assigned V and J genes by comparing TCR nucleotide sequences with IMGT/GENE-DB human TR gene sequences. A later analysis assigned CDR3 sequences and most-parsimonious VDJ recombination scenarios with the TCRdist pipeline. In a later analysis, each TCR beta chain was defined by its CDR3 amino acid sequence together with its V-gene family, and reads without a unique V-gene family were excluded. To address suspected cross-contamination and a sequencing artifact, a later analysis removed several hundred highly shared, low-generation-probability nucleotide sequences. A later analysis calculated a clonal expansion index for each public chain from normalized within-repertoire ranks of inferred template counts. In a later analysis, generation probabilities were computed with a VDJ recombination model fitted to out-of-frame rearrangements, and the resulting probabilities were checked against IGoR. A later analysis scored TCR-TCR, TCR-HLA and TCR-CMV co-occurrence with hypergeometric tests, applying a repertoire-size bias correction to TCR pairs. False discovery rates were estimated in a later analysis by permuting HLA or CMV assignments 20 times. In a later analysis, co-occurring TCRs were grouped using DBSCAN, and TCRdist sequence similarity was added for clustering within HLA-allele-positive subsets. Co-occurrence clustering excluded repertoires with fewer than 30,000 or more than 120,000 public chains, plus five with anomalous nucleotide sharing. This immuneACCESS table, as held by TCRdb, lists in-frame sequences with V and J called but not all clones. Of the missing ones, under half trace to an unresolved V gene in checked studies; the others have no known cause. That table furnishes V, J and clone size, whereas the DNA furnished D and trimming. The sample table contains 150,000 to 200,000 clones; only one count was recorded for more than 75% of them. Roughly 1.5% of the sample lies in the top ten.

As for this clone: It lacks a known antigen. Nothing much larger sits one base from this clone, and base qualities are not available.

The cohort comprised some 680 healthy bone marrow donors. Cohort members were all nominally healthy when sampled, although unrecorded immune exposures were likely present. The donor was CMV seronegative and was included in the group of several hundred seronegative cohort members. Every donor gave a peripheral blood sample, and the peripheral blood mononuclear cells from that sample were used for TCR beta sequencing. Genomic DNA was extracted from the blood cell samples with the Qiagen DNeasy Blood Extraction Kit. Beyond this particular receptor, the publication reports: According to a later analysis, TCR association rates differed among HLA loci, with DRB1 alleles showing the most associated TCRs and HLA-C alleles showing the fewest. Seventeen rarely observed V segments, including chromosome 9 orphons, were excluded from the earlier analysis of approximately 600 of the donors because counts were too low. Correlated functional status among segregating V segments might be attributable to linkage disequilibrium, but an unknown experimental factor could not be ruled out. The only immune exposure information available for the cohort was CMV serostatus. A later analysis reported that several top co-occurrence clusters appeared linked to parvovirus B19, influenza, CMV and Epstein-Barr virus. The classifier was reported to diagnose cytomegalovirus status with high specificity and sensitivity in both the original cohort and the validation cohort. A later analysis associated about 17,000 TCR beta sequences with specific HLA alleles at a false discovery rate of 0.05. The cohort was sequenced for TCR beta chains only, and without alpha or paired-chain data the features that could be detected were limited. Roughly uniform sequencing depth across donors was assumed in presence/absence analyses, although this assumption may not hold. Because some donors lacked HLA typing at each locus, the association tests relied only on the typed subset. Most TCR sequences were seen in very few donors, while some public TCRs were found in many individuals. A cluster of highly shared sequence variants was judged likely to represent a technical artifact of the sequencing pipeline. Compared with the roughly 710-donor mean, donors in an Asian-associated ancestry cluster had fewer N-insertions in productive TCRs, according to a later genetic analysis. In an earlier analysis of some 550 of the donors, most TCR beta V segments were observed in productive rearrangements about 87% or about 30% of the time, broadly matching IMGT annotations. A further reported finding was that TCR beta sequences accurately predicted the HLA-A and HLA-B alleles for most subjects in the first cohort. In a later analysis, HLA-associated TCR beta chains were found to be more clonally expanded and to have lower generation probabilities than equally common non-associated chains. An association between a missense DCLRE1C variant and V-gene and J-gene trimming of TCR beta chains was found in a later genetic analysis and replicated in an independent cohort. A few of the identified cytomegalovirus-associated TCR beta chains were confirmed in vitro to be specific for cytomegalovirus antigens. Assigning TCR associations to individual alleles was difficult when HLA alleles, especially DR and DQ, strongly co-occurred. It was suggested by the authors that the approach could potentially be generalized to other disease states and immunological phenotypes. The study gave a list of some 150 TCR beta chains associated with cytomegalovirus. Some IMGT-functional V segments, including TRBV6-2 and TRBV6-3, could not be told apart with the 87-base-pair reads, so those segments were excluded. A later analysis found that most CMV-associated TCR beta chains appeared HLA-restricted, with HLA associations seemingly driven largely by CMV exposure.

The sequence is built from TRBV6-1 and TRBJ1-2, with the D gene too uncertain to name. The sequencing input was PBMCs. The receptor was derived from a woman aged 45-59 years in good health and CMV-seronegative. The DNA sequence is given as TGTGCCAGCAGTGAGACAACCCTGGCAGGAAACTATGGCTACACCTTC. This translates into CASSETTLAGNYGYTF.